The clone carrying this T cell receptor beta chain was counted between two and nine times. The antigen remains unidentified. The CDR3 is made up of 15 amino acids. Between the trimmed V and J ends, which lost 0 bases and 2 bases, there was a span of 9 bases. The germline V gene has CDR1 LGHNA and CDR2 YSLEER. The authors ran a second PCR of 7 to 11 cycles using a sample-barcoded 5' primer and a J-beta primer mix. From the 5' RACE reads, TCRdb called clonotypes with MiXCR, one entry per CDR3 protein. The table lists some 1.5 million distinct CDR3 sequences, less than 45% of them singletons. Whenever a sample was processed, at least 6.5 million PBMCs were isolated. These data are taken from a study of blood T cells in healthy people across ages. Study results and limitations: There were more naive CD4+ cells and higher diversity in long-lived donors than in aged donors.

The chain joins TRBV4-3 to TRBJ2-3; D is perhaps TRBD2 (5 bases). The sequence came from a woman under 30 in good health. Source material: blood. The CDR3 DNA follows: TGCGCCAGCAGCCAAGAAAGCGGCCCCACAGATACGCAGTATTTT. The encoded protein is CASSQESGPTDTQYF.